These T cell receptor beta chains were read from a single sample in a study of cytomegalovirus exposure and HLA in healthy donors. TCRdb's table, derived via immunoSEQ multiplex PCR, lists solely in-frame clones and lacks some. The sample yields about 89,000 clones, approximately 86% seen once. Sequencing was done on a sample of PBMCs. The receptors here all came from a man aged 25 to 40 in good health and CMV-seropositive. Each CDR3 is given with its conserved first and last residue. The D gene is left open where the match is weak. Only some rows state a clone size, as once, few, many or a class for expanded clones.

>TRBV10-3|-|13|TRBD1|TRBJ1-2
CAISVQGEYGYTF
TGTGCCATCAGTGTACAGGGGGAATATGGCTACACCTTC
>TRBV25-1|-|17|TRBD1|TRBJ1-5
CASSGTGADYSNQPQHF
TGTGCCAGCAGCGGGACAGGGGCTGATTATAGCAATCAGCCCCAGCATTTT
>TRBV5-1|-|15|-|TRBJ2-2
CASSFRTENTGELFF
TGCGCCAGCAGCTTTAGGACAGAGAACACCGGGGAGCTGTTTTTT
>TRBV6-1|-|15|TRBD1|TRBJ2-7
CASRNRGLSGDEQYF
TGTGCCAGCAGGAACAGGGGGCTTAGTGGGGACGAGCAGTACTTC
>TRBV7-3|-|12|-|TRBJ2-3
CASSREGGTQYF
TGTGCCAGCAGCCGCGAGGGAGGTACGCAGTATTTT
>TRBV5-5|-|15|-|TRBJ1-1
CASSSLAVGGTEAFF
TGTGCCAGCAGTAGCCTGGCTGTCGGGGGCACTGAAGCTTTCTTT
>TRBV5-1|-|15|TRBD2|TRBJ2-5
CASSGGLAGVETQYF
TGCGCCAGCAGCGGCGGACTAGCGGGAGTCGAGACCCAGTACTTC
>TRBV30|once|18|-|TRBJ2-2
CAWSVRGGAVRDTGELFF
TGTGCCTGGAGTGTACGAGGCGGGGCGGTAAGGGACACCGGGGAGCTGTTTTTT
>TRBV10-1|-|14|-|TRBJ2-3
CASSDRGLTDTQYF
TGCGCCAGCAGTGATCGGGGTTTAACAGATACGCAGTATTTT
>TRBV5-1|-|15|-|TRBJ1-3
CASSLGATSGNTIYF
TGCGCCAGCAGCTTGGGGGCCACCTCTGGAAACACCATATATTTT
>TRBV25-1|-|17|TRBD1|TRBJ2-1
CASSESLPWTGGNEQFF
TGTGCCAGCAGTGAATCCCTTCCTTGGACAGGGGGCAATGAGCAGTTCTTC
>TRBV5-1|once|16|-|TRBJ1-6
CASSPGGQLYNSPLHF
TGCGCCAGCAGCCCGGGAGGACAACTCTATAATTCACCCCTCCACTTT
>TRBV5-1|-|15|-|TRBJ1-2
CASSGGDITSYGYTF
TGCGCCAGCAGCGGGGGGGACATAACGAGCTATGGCTACACCTTC
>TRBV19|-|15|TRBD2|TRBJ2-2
CASSALAGGTGELFF
TGTGCCAGTAGCGCACTAGCGGGGGGAACCGGGGAGCTGTTTTTT
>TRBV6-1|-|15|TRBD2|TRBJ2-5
CASSLLAGGQETQYF
TGTGCCAGCAGTTTACTAGCGGGAGGGCAAGAGACCCAGTACTTC
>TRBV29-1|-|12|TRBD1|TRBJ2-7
CSVDGQGYEQYF
TGCAGCGTTGACGGACAGGGCTACGAGCAGTACTTC
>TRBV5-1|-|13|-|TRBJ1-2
CASSLESVYGYTF
TGCGCCAGCAGCTTGGAGTCGGTCTATGGCTACACCTTC
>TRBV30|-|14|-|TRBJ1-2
CAWTAGLWGYGYTF
TGTGCCTGGACGGCAGGGTTGTGGGGATATGGCTACACCTTC
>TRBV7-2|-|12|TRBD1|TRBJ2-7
CASSQQGNEQYF
TGTGCCAGCAGTCAACAGGGGAACGAGCAGTACTTC
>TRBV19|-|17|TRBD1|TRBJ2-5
CASNNIHRGRIGETQYF
TGTGCCAGTAATAACATACACAGGGGGCGCATCGGAGAGACCCAGTACTTC